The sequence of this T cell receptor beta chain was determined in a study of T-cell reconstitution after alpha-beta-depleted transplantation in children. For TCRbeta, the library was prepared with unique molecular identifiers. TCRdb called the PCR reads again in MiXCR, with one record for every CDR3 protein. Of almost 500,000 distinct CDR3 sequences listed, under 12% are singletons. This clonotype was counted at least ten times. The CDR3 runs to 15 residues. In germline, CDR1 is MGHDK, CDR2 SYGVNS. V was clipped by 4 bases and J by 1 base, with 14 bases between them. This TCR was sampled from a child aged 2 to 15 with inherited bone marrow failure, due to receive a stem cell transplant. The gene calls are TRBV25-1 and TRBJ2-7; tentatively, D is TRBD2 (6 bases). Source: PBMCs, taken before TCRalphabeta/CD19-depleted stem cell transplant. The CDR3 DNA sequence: TGTGCCAGCAGTGGGCTTCGGAGGGCATCCTACGAGCAGTACTTC. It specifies CASSGLRRASYEQYF.